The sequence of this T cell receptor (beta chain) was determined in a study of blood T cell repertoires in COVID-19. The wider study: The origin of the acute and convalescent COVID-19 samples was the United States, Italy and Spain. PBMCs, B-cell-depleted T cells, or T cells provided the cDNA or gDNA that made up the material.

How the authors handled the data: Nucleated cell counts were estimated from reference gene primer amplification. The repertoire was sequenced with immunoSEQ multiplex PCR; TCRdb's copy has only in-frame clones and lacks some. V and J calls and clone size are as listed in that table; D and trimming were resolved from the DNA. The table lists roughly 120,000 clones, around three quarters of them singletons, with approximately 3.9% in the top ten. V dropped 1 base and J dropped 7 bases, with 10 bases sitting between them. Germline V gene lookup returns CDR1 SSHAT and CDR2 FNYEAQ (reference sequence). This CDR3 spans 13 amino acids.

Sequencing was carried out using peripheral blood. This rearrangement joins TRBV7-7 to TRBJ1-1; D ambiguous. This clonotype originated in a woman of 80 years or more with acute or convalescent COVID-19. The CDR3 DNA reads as TGTGCCAGCAGCTTAGATCGGTACAGTGAAGCTTTCTTT. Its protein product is CASSLDRYSEAFF.